This passage covers 2 T cell receptor beta chains from one sample sequenced in a study of blood T cell repertoires in COVID-19. Method: immunoSEQ multiplex PCR; TCRdb's copy keeps in-frame clones and lacks some. The sample records 95,000 to 150,000 clones, less than 90% being singletons. Sequences were obtained from peripheral blood. The receptors originated from a man older than 75 with acute or convalescent COVID-19.

The V and J genes are TRBV7-3 and TRBJ1-1; perhaps TRBD1 as D (5 bases). The germline V gene encodes CDR1 SGHTA and CDR2 FQGTGA. The germline V and J ends were trimmed by 2 bases and 4 bases, with 11 bases remaining between them. The CDR3 totals 14 residues. The CDR3 DNA reads as TGTGCCAGCAGCTTATCAGGGTTCGGCACTGAAGCTTTCTTT. This codes for CASSLSGFGTEAFF.

V is TRBV27 and J is TRBJ2-7; tentatively, D is TRBD1 (6 bases). Trimming cost V 5 bases and J 0 bases, with 11 bases left between them. The CDR3 runs 14 residues. Germline CDR1 reads MNHEY; CDR2 reads SMNVEV (reference sequence). Written as DNA, the CDR3 is TGTGCCAGCAGTCTGACGACAGGCTCCTACGAGCAGTACTTC. Translated, it gives CASSLTTGSYEQYF.